One sample yielded the 25 T cell receptor beta chains listed below, sequenced in a study of T-cell reconstitution after alpha-beta-depleted transplantation in children. It was with unique molecular identifiers that the TCRbeta library was prepared. MiXCR, run by TCRdb on the PCR reads, gives a single entry per CDR3 protein. The data contain roughly 100,000 distinct CDR3 sequences, about 8% of them singletons. Sample: PBMCs, taken before TCRalphabeta/CD19-depleted stem cell transplant. The receptors here all came from a boy younger than 10 with acute lymphoblastic leukemia, due to receive a stem cell transplant.

The genes are TRBV11-2 and TRBJ2-5; 10 nucleotides match TRBD1. Germline CDR1 reads SGHAT; CDR2 reads FQNNGV. The CDR3 contains 15 residues. V was clipped by 7 bases and J by 8 bases; unmatched bases: 13. CDR3 in DNA: TGTGCCAGCACCACCCAAGGGGGACAGGGGAGCACCCAGTACTTC. Its translation is CASTTQGGQGSTQYF.

On this clonotype: A single base separates this from a much larger clone, so it may be a read error. This chain connects TRBV6-2 or TRBV6-3 to TRBJ2-2; TRBD1 might be the D (5 bases). CDR1 and CDR2 (germline): MNHEY, SVGEGT. This CDR3 region has 15 residues. V lost 6 bases and J 6 bases, leaving 17 bases between the germline ends. The CDR3 region has the DNA TGTGCCAGCAGCCACAGCCAGGGTGGTCCCGGGGAGCTGTTTTTT. Its protein is CASSHSQGGPGELFF.

V gene TRBV5-4 combines with J gene TRBJ1-1; D may be TRBD1 (6 bases). Germline CDR1 is SGHNT and CDR2 is YYREEE (reference sequence). The CDR3 runs to 15 residues. Trimming removed 4 bases at V and 3 bases at J, with 16 bases between. The CDR3 region has the DNA TGTGCCAGCAGCCCCACCCGACAGGATTACACTGAAGCTTTCTTT. This codes for CASSPTRQDYTEAFF.

There are many counts of this clonotype. This chain links TRBV5-1 with TRBJ2-7; D not certain. The CDR3 contains 14 residues. Germline assignment: CDR1 SGHRS and CDR2 YFSETQ. Trimming left V 1 base short and J 0 bases short, with 8 bases between. The CDR3 DNA reads as TGCGCCAGCAGCTTGTTGGGTTCCTCCTACGAGCAGTACTTC. Amino acids: CASSLLGSSYEQYF.

This clonotype was observed at least ten times. The rearrangement links TRBV4-1 to TRBJ2-1, with 13 bases lining up with TRBD2. CDR1 is MGHRA, CDR2 YSYEKL, per germline. The CDR3 runs 18 residues. Trimming cost V 0 bases and J 4 bases; bases outside gene matches: 6. CDR3 sequence reads: CASSQDPTSGGLYNEQFF. The CDR3 bases are TGCGCCAGCAGCCAAGATCCGACTAGCGGGGGGCTATACAATGAGCAGTTCTTC.

This chain connects TRBV20-1 to TRBJ2-1; either TRBD1 or TRBD2 may supply D (7 bases each). CDR1 is DFQATT and CDR2 is SNEGSKA in the germline V gene (reference sequence). The CDR3 contains 14 residues. V was clipped by 6 bases and J by 5 bases, with 17 bases between them. Here the CDR3 reads CSAGGGRGDNEQFF. CDR3 sequence (DNA): TGCAGTGCGGGGGGGGGCAGGGGGGACAATGAGCAGTTCTTC.

This clonotype has a count of ten or more. V is TRBV5-1 and J is TRBJ2-2; D gene uncertain. Germline CDR1 reads SGHRS; CDR2 reads YFSETQ. The ends were cut back, 0 bases at V and 3 bases at J, with 3 bases in the middle. This CDR3 spans 13 amino acids. Written as DNA, the CDR3 is TGCGCCAGCAGCTTGGCCCACACCGGGGAGCTGTTTTTT. It translates to CASSLAHTGELFF.

The rearrangement links TRBV7-9 to TRBJ1-2; a weak D match, TRBD1 (5 bases). In germline, CDR1 is SEHNR, CDR2 FQNEAQ (reference sequence). The germline V and J ends were trimmed by 1 base and 8 bases, with 14 bases remaining between them. The length of the CDR3 is 14 residues. The CDR3 DNA is TGTGCCAGCAGCTTAGTGACAGACTGGCTCGGCTACACCTTC. Translating it yields CASSLVTDWLGYTF.

The CDR3 DNA is TGTGCCAGCAACGGCCCGGGGGGTAATGAAAAACTGTTTTTT. Protein product: CASNGPGGNEKLFF. The chain recombines TRBV12-3 or TRBV12-4 with TRBJ1-4; TRBD1 is a possible D gene (5 bases). V was cut by 7 bases and J by 4 bases, with 13 bases left in between. The CDR3 loop spans 14 amino acids.

J is TRBJ1-5 and V is TRBV12-3 or TRBV12-4; no clear D. This CDR3 region has 14 residues. V dropped 3 bases and J dropped 0 bases, with 6 bases sitting between them. This chain's CDR3 is CASSFGDSNQPQHF. CDR3 nucleotide sequence: TGTGCCAGCAGTTTCGGAGATAGCAATCAGCCCCAGCATTTT.

This clonotype appeared many times. V and J are TRBV15 and TRBJ1-1, with 8 bases that match TRBD1. Looked up from germline, CDR1 is LNHNV and CDR2 is YYDKDF (reference sequence). V was pared by 6 bases and J by 1 base, with 7 bases of the junction left unmatched. CDR3 length: 15 residues. The CDR3 loop is CATRKGDRPNTEAFF. The CDR3 nucleotides are TGTGCCACCAGGAAGGGGGACAGGCCGAACACTGAAGCTTTCTTT.

This clonotype was picked up many times. This CDR3 reads CASSRNSYEQYF. The CDR3 DNA reads as TGTGCCAGCAGCCGCAACTCCTACGAGCAGTACTTC. The chain couples TRBV12-3 or TRBV12-4 to TRBJ2-7, with no clear D. The CDR3 consists of 12 residues. Trimming removed 6 bases from V and 0 bases from J, with 6 bases in between.

At least ten counts were recorded for this clonotype. The CDR3 region has the DNA TGCGCCAGCAGTGACCCACGGACGACCATGAGTGGTAATACGCAGTATTTT. It is translated as CASSDPRTTMSGNTQYF. The V gene is TRBV10-1, the J gene TRBJ2-3; D remains ambiguous. This CDR3 region has 17 residues. Germline-derived CDR1 and CDR2 are WNHNN and SYGVQD (reference sequence). The V end was cut by 3 bases, the J end by 7 bases, with 23 bases between.

The chain is built from TRBV5-6 and TRBJ2-3; possible D gene TRBD1, 6 bases. Germline V lookup: CDR1 SGHDT, CDR2 YYEEEE. V was shortened by 2 bases and J by 2 bases, with 12 bases between the two germline ends. This CDR3 comprises 15 residues. CDR3 sequence: CASSLRQGTTDTQYF. The CDR3, as DNA: TGTGCCAGCAGCTTAAGGCAGGGGACCACAGATACGCAGTATTTT.

The chain uses TRBV7-2 and TRBJ2-5; 9 nucleotides align to TRBD1. V lost 4 bases, J lost 3 bases, and 9 bases stayed unmatched. Germline V gene lookup returns CDR1 SGHTA and CDR2 FQGNSA. This CDR3 is built from 16 residues. This CDR3 is CASSSYRGPLEETQYF. Written as DNA, the CDR3 is TGTGCCAGCAGCTCCTACAGGGGGCCCTTGGAAGAGACCCAGTACTTC.

The V gene is TRBV5-5, the J gene TRBJ2-7; perhaps TRBD2 as D (5 bases). Germline V CDR1 and CDR2: SGHKS, YYEKEE (reference sequence). V shed 4 bases and J shed 3 bases, with 14 bases lying between them. This CDR3 is built from 14 residues. CDR3 sequence (DNA): TGTGCCAGCAGCCTACCGGGGATAAGCTACGAGCAGTACTTC. Its protein is CASSLPGISYEQYF.

The table lists this clonotype with a few counts. The chain combines TRBV12-3 or TRBV12-4 with TRBJ2-5, with 10 bases aligning to TRBD2. The CDR3 runs 16 residues. The V and J ends lost 0 bases and 2 bases, in that order; junction bases with no gene match: 3. The CDR3 sequence is CASSLARAGGQETQYF. DNA of the CDR3: TGTGCCAGCAGTTTAGCGCGAGCGGGGGGGCAAGAGACCCAGTACTTC.

This clonotype was seen more than once but under ten times. The chain links TRBV5-1 to TRBJ2-3, with 8 bases identical to TRBD1. The junction had 1 base not matched to a gene; V was cut back by 0 bases and J by 1 base. Per germline, CDR1 SGHRS and CDR2 YFSETQ. The CDR3 spans 15 residues. In DNA form, the CDR3 reads TGCGCCAGCAGCTTGGAACAGGGGGGCACAGATACGCAGTATTTT. It specifies CASSLEQGGTDTQYF.

Many counts were recorded for this clonotype. V gene TRBV20-1 combines with J gene TRBJ2-1; TRBD2 matches at 15 bases. V shed 5 bases and J 7 bases; nucleotides not matched to a gene: 0. The CDR3 extends over 13 amino acids. Germline values: CDR1 DFQATT, CDR2 SNEGSKA (reference sequence). CDR3 loop: CSAGLAGGNEQFF. CDR3 DNA sequence: TGCAGTGCTGGACTAGCGGGGGGGAATGAGCAGTTCTTC.

This clonotype was observed many times. The CDR3 loop is CASSSRGPEAFF. The CDR3 nucleotides are TGTGCCAGCAGCTCCCGGGGCCCTGAAGCTTTCTTT. The chain uses TRBV7-2 and TRBJ1-1, with D possibly being TRBD1 (5 bases). The V gene lost 4 bases and the J gene lost 6 bases, with 9 bases spanning the gap. Germline values: CDR1 SGHTA, CDR2 FQGNSA. The CDR3 runs to 12 residues.

In the case of this clonotype: This may arise from a read error, as a much more abundant clone is one base away. The rearrangement joins TRBV4-1 to TRBJ2-1; D unclear. Germline V gives CDR1 MGHRA, CDR2 YSYEKL. CDR3 length: 13 residues. Trimming took 3 bases from V and 4 from J, leaving 7 bases between them. CDR3: CASSQVQYNEQFF. CDR3 sequence (DNA): TGCGCCAGCAGCCAGGTCCAATACAATGAGCAGTTCTTC.

Many counts were recorded for this clonotype. The chain links TRBV2 to TRBJ2-2, with TRBD2 matching 9 bases. V shed 5 bases and J 3 bases; nucleotides not matched to a gene: 7. Germline V lookup: CDR1 SNHLY, CDR2 FYNNEI. This CDR3 comprises 16 residues. This chain's CDR3 is CASSPGTSTDTGELFF. CDR3 in DNA: TGTGCCAGCAGTCCCGGGACTAGCACCGACACCGGGGAGCTGTTTTTT.

In its sample, this clonotype was seen many times. The junction shows a germline mismatch at one end, possibly a read error. The chain is built from TRBV20-1 and TRBJ2-7; no clear D gene. The CDR3 sequence is 11 residues long. Germline V lookup: CDR1 DFQATT, CDR2 SNEGSKA (reference sequence). The CDR3 is CSARANYDQYF. The CDR3 coding sequence is TGCAGTGCTAGAGCGAACTACGATCAGTACTTC.

This clonotype was seen a few times. This chain links TRBV10-3 with TRBJ1-2; 11 bases fit TRBD1. Trimming took 6 bases from V and 1 from J; bases not matched to a gene: 4. Germline assignment: CDR1 ENHRY and CDR2 SYGVKD. The CDR3 is 15 amino acids. In DNA form, the CDR3 reads TGTGCCATCAGAGGACAGGGGGCTGGTAACTATGGCTACACCTTC. Translating gives CAIRGQGAGNYGYTF.

This clonotype was detected only a few times. The chain couples TRBV27 to TRBJ2-1; 9 bases match TRBD1. CDR1 is MNHEY, CDR2 SMNVEV, per germline (reference sequence). The CDR3 totals 17 residues. V gave up 2 bases and J gave up 4 bases; unmatched junction bases: 9. CDR3 coding DNA: TGTGCCAGCAGTTTAGTCGCCGACAGGGGGTCATACAATGAGCAGTTCTTC. It yields the protein CASSLVADRGSYNEQFF.